This TCR beta chain appears in the sequencing data of a study of response to subunit inactivated influenza vaccine. CDR1 and CDR2 (germline): LGHDT, YNNKEL (reference sequence). This CDR3 contains 16 residues. Trimming left V 2 bases short and J 1 base short, with 12 bases between. Study-wide points: Researchers suggested that each seasonal influenza vaccination recruits few new T cells.

Via MiXCR, TCRdb re-called the RT-PCR reads, giving one row per CDR3 protein. Of about 480,000 distinct CDR3 sequences listed, 11% are singletons. Turning to this clonotype: Its antigen is not known.

The receptor comes from a man over 45 who received an inactivated influenza vaccine. The chain links TRBV3-1 to TRBJ1-5; no clear D gene. This specimen was PBMCs from blood, taken about 40 days after vaccination. CDR3 in DNA: TGTGCCAGCAGCCAAAGTAGTTACGGGAGCAATCAGCCCCAGCATTTT. This gives the protein CASSQSSYGSNQPQHF.